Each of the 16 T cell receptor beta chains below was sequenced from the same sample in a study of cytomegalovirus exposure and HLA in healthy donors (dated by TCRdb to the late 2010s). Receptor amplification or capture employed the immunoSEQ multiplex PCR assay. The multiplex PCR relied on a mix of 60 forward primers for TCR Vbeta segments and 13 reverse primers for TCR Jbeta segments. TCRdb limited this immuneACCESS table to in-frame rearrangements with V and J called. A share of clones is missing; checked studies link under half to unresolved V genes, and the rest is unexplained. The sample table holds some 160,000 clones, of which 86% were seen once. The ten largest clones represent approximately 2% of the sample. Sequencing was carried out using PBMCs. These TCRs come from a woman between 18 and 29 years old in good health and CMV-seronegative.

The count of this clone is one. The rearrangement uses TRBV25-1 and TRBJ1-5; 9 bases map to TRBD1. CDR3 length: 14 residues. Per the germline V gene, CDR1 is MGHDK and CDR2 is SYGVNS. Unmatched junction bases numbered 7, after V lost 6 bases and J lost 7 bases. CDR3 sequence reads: CASSGQGYEQPQHF. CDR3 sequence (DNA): TGTGCCAGCAGCGGACAGGGGTACGAGCAGCCCCAGCATTTT.

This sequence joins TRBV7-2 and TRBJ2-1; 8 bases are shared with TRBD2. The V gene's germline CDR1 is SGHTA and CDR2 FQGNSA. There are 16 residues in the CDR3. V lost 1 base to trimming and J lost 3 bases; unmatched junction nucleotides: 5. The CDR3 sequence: CASSLEGGGNYNEQFF. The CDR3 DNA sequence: TGTGCCAGCAGCTTAGAGGGCGGGGGGAACTACAATGAGCAGTTCTTC.

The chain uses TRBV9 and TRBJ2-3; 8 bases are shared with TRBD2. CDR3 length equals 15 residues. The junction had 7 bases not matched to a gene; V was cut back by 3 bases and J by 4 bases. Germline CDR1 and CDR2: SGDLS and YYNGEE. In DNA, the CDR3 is TGTGCCAGCAGCGGGGGACTAGAGGCCCCAGATACGCAGTATTTT. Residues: CASSGGLEAPDTQYF.

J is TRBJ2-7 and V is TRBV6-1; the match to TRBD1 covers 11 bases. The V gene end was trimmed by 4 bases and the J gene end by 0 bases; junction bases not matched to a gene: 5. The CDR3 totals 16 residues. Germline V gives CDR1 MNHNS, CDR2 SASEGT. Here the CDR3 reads CASSARTGGHSYEQYF. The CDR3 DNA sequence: TGTGCCAGCAGTGCACGGACAGGGGGCCACTCCTACGAGCAGTACTTC.

CDR3 sequence (DNA): TGTGCCAGCAGCTTAAAATGGGGGGGGACTAGCGGGACCTACGAGCAGTACTTC. Protein product: CASSLKWGGTSGTYEQYF. The rearrangement joins TRBV7-9 to TRBJ2-7; 13 nucleotides align to TRBD2. Looked up from germline, CDR1 is SEHNR and CDR2 is FQNEAQ (reference sequence). J was trimmed by 2 bases and V by 2 bases; bases with no gene match: 9. The CDR3 length is 18 residues.

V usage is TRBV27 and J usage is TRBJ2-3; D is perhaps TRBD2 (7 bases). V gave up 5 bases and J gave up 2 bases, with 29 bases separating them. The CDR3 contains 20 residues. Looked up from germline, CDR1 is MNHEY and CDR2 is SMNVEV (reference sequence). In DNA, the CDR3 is TGTGCCAGCAGTCCTAAGGTTAGGGGGGGGCTCCCAACTTTCACAGATACGCAGTATTTT. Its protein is CASSPKVRGGLPTFTDTQYF.

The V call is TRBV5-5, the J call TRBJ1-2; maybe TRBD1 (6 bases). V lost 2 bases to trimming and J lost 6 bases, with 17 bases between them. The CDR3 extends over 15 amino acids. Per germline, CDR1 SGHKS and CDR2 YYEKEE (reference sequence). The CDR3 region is CASSLVIRTENGYTF. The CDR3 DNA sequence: TGTGCCAGCAGCTTAGTAATAAGGACAGAGAATGGCTACACCTTC.

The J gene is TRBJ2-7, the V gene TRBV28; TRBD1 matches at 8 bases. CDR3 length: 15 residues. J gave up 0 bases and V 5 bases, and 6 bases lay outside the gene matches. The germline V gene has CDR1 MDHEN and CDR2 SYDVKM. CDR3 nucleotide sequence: TGTGCCAGCAGTGCTTGGACAGGGAACTCCTACGAGCAGTACTTC. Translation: CASSAWTGNSYEQYF.

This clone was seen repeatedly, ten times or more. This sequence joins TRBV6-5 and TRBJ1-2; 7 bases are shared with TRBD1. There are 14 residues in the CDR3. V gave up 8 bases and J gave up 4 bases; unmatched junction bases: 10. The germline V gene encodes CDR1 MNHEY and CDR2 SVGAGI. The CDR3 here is CASRMGRGTYGYTF. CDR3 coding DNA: TGTGCCAGCCGGATGGGCAGGGGGACCTATGGCTACACCTTC.

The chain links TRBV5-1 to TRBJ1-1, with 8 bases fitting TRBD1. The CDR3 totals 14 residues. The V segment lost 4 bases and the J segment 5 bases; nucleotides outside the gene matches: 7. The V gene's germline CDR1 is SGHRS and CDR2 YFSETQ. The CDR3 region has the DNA TGCGCCAGCAGCCCGGGACAGGTCAGAACTGAAGCTTTCTTT. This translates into CASSPGQVRTEAFF.

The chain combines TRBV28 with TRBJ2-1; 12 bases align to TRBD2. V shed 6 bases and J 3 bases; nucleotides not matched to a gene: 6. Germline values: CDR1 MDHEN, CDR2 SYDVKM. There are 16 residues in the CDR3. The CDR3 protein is CASSPRLAGVYNEQFF. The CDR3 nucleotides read TGTGCCAGCAGCCCCCGACTAGCGGGAGTCTACAATGAGCAGTTCTTC.

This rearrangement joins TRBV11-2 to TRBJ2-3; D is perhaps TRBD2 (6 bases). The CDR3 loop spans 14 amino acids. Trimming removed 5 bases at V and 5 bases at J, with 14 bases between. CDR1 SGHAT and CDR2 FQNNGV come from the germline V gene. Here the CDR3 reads CASSIIGRGDTQYF. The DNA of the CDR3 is TGTGCCAGCAGCATTATCGGGCGGGGAGATACGCAGTATTTT.

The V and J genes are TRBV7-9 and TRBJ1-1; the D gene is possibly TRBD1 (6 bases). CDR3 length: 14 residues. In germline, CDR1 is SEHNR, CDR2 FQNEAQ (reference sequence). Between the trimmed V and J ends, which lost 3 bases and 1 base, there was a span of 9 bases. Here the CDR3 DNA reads TGTGCCAGCAGCTTCGGACAGCAGAACACTGAAGCTTTCTTT. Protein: CASSFGQQNTEAFF.

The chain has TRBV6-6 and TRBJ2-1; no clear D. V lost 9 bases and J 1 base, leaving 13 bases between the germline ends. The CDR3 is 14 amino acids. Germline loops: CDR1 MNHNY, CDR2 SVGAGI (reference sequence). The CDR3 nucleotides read TGTGCCAGTTCCAGGTTCCCTTCCTACAATGAGCAGTTCTTC. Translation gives CASSRFPSYNEQFF.

The CDR3 DNA reads TGTGCCAGCAGCTTAGTAGCGCAAAACACTGAAGCTTTCTTT. Amino acids: CASSLVAQNTEAFF. The chain combines TRBV7-8 with TRBJ1-1; D is ambiguous. The CDR3 has 14 residues. Trimming stripped 1 base from V and 2 bases from J, with 8 bases between. From germline, CDR1 is SGHVS and CDR2 FQNEAQ.

CDR3 amino acids: CASSPDRGRHEKLFF. The CDR3 nucleotides read TGTGCCAGCAGTCCCGACAGGGGACGACATGAAAAACTGTTTTTT. This sequence joins TRBV5-4 and TRBJ1-4; 8 bases fit TRBD1. The CDR3 is 15 residues long. V shed 5 bases and J 6 bases; nucleotides not matched to a gene: 9. Germline V CDR1 and CDR2: SGHNT, YYREEE (reference sequence). Based on the CDR3 plus reference TRBV5-4 and TRBJ1-4, the full variable domain is ETGVTQSPTHLIKTRGQQVTLRCSSQSGHNTVSWYQQALGQGPQFIFQYYREEENGRGNFPPRFSGLQFPNYSSELNVNALELDDSALYLCASSPDRGRHEKLFFGSGTQLSVL.